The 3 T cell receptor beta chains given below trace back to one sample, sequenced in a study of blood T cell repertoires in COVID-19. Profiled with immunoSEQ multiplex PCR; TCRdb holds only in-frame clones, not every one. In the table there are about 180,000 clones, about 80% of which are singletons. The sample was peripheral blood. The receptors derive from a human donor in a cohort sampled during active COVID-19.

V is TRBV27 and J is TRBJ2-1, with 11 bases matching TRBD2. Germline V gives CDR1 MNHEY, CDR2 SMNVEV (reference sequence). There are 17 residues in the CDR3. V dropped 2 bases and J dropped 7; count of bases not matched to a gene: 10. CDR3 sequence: CASSLATIAGGLNEQFF. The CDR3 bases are TGTGCCAGCAGTTTAGCTACAATAGCGGGGGGGCTAAATGAGCAGTTCTTC.

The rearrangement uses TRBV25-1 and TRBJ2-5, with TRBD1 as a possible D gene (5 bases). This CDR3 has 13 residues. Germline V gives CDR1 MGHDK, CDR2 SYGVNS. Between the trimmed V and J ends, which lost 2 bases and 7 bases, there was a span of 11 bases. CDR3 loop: CASSEVGLRTQYF. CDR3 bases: TGTGCCAGCAGTGAAGTGGGGCTGCGGACCCAGTACTTC.

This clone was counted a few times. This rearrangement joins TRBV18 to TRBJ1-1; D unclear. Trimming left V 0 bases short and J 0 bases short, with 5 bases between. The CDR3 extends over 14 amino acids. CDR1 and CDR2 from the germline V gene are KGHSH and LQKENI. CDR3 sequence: CASSPPALNTEAFF. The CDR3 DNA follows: TGTGCCAGCTCACCACCGGCACTGAACACTGAAGCTTTCTTT.